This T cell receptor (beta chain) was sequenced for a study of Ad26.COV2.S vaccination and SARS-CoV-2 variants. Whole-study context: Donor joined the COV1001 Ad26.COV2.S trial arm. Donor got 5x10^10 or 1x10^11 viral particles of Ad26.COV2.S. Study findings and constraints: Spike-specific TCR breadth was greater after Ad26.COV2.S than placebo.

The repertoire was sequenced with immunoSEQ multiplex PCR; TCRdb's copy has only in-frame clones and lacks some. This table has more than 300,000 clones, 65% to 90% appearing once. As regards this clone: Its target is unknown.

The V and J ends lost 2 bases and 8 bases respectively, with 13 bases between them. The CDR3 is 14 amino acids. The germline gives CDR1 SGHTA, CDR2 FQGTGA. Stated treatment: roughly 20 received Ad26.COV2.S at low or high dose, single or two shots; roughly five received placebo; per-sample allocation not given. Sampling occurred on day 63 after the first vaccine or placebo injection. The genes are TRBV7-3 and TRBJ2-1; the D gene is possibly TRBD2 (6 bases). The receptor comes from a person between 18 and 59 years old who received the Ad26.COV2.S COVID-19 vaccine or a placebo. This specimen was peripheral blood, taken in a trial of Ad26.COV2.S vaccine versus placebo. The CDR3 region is CASSLEGRPHEQFF. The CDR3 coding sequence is TGTGCCAGCAGCTTAGAAGGGAGGCCCCATGAGCAGTTCTTC.